This T cell receptor beta chain was recovered during a study of T cell responses to AZD1222 COVID-19 vaccine. Study overall: Second-dose schedules of about 4 or about 12 weeks were combined.

The CDR3 extends over 14 amino acids. Germline CDR1 SNHLY, CDR2 FYNNEI. Trimming stripped 3 bases from V and 4 bases from J, with 12 bases between. General study findings and limits: Once two AZD1222 doses were given, Spike-specific TCR breadth and depth went up. Donors skewed white British and female; clonal diversity was possibly underestimated. Only a handful of AZD1222 recipients, five to seven in all, had baseline seropositivity.

Clones were read by immunoSEQ multiplex PCR, and TCRdb kept only the in-frame ones, dropping some. The sample lists about 92,000 clones, 89% seen once, with roughly 1.7% in the top ten. Points on this clone: As yet, its antigen is unknown.

The source is an adult in good health. The chain recombines TRBV2 with TRBJ1-2; weak D call: TRBD1 (6 bases). The sequencing used peripheral blood, collected on day 0 of AZD1222 vaccination. As DNA, the CDR3 is TGTGCCAGCAGTGAGGGCAGGGGACCCTATGGCTACACCTTC. It encodes CASSEGRGPYGYTF.